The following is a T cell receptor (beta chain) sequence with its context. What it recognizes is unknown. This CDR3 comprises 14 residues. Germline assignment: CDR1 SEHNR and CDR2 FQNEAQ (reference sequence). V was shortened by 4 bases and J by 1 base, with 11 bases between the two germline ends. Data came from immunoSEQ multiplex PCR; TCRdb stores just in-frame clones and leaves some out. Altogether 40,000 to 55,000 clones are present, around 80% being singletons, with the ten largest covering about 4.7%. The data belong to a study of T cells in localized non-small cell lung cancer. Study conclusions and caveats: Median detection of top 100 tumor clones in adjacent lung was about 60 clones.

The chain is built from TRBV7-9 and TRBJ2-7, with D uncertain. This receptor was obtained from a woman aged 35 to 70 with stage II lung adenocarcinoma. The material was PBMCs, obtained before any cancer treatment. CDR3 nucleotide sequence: TGTGCCAGCAGCTCAGTCACATTGTCCTACGAGCAGTACTTC. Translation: CASSSVTLSYEQYF.